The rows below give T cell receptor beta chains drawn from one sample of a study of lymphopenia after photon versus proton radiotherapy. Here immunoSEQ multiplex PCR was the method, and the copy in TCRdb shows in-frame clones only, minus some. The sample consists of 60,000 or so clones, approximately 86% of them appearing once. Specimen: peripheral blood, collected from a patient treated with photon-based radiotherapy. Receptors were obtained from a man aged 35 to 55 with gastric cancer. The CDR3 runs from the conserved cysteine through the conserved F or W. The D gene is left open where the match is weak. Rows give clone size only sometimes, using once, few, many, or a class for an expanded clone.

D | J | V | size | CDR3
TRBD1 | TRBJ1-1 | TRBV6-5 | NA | CASSISGQGRTEAFF
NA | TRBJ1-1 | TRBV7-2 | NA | CASSLTGGTGTEAFF
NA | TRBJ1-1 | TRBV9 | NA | CASSPTAANTEAFF
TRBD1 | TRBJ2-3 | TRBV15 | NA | CATSRRRTGETDTQYF
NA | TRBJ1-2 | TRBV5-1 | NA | CASSSAGQMGGYTF
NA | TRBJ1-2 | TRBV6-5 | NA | CASRSGDLMYGYTF
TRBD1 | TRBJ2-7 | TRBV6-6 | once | CASSYSTGGTYEQYF
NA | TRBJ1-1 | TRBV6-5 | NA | CASSYSGGNTEAFF
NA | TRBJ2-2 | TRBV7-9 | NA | CASSPFDVGPRTGELFF
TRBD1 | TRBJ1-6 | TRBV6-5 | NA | CASSRSGTGVSPLHF
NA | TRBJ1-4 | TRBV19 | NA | CASSIIGERGKLFF
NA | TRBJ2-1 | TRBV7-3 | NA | CASSLFRGSSYNEQFF
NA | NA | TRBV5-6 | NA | CASTLGQGNPYEQYF
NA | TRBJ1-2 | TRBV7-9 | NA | CASSPDGRYGYTF
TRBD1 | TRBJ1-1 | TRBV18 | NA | CASSPSTGVMTEAFF
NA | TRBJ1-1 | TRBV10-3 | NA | CAISTGPMNTEAFF
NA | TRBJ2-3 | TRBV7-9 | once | CASSYRETDTQYF
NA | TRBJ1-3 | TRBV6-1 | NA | CASSVSIGDTIYF
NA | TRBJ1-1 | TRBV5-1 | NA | CASSSGGRGQSKAFF
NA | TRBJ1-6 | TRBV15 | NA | CATSRETLESSYNSPLHF
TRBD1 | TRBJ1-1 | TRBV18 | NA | CASSRQGYSTEAFF
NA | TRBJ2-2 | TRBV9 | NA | CASSVSYYTGELFF
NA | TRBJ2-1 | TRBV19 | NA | CASSELRQNSYNEQFF
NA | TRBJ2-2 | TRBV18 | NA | CASSPPGFTGELFF
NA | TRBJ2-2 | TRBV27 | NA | CASSRLGSGELFF
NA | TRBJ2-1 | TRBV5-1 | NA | CASSLVAANEQFF
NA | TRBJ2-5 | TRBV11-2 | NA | CASSLGQETQYF
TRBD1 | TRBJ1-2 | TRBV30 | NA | CAWGRGQYGYTF
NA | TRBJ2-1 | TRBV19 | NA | CASSPRGYNEQFF
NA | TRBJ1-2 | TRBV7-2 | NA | CASSLDRTGRYGYTF
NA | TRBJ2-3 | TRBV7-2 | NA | CASSLARGLRPPTQYF
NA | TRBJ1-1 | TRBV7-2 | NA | CASRWAQLSGTEAFF
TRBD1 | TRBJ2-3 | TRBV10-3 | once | CAISDRGPSTDTQYF
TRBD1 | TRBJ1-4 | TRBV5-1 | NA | CASSLAEAGGKLFF
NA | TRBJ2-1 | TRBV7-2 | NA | CASSFRPTGPGTGGEQFF